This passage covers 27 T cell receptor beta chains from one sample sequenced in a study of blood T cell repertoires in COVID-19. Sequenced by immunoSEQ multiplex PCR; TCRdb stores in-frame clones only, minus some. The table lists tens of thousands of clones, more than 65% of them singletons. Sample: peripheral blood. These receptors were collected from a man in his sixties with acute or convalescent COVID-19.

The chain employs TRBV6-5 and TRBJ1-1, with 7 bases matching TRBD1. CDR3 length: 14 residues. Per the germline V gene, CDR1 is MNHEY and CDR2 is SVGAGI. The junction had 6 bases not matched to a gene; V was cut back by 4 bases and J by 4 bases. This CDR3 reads CASSSGNRGTEAFF. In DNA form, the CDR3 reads TGTGCCAGCAGTTCCGGGAACAGGGGCACTGAAGCTTTCTTT.

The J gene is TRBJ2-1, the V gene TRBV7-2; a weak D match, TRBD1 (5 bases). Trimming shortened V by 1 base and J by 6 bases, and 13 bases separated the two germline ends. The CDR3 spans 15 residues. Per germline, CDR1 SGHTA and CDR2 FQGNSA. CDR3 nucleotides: TGTGCCAGCAGCTTAGGGCCGGCCCAGGGCAATGAGCAGTTCTTC. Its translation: CASSLGPAQGNEQFF.

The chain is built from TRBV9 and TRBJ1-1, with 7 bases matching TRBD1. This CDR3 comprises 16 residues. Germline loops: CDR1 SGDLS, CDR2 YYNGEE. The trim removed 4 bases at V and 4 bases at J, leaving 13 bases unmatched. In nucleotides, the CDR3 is TGTGCCAGCAGCCCCCAACAGGGGTCCGTGGGCACTGAAGCTTTCTTT. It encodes CASSPQQGSVGTEAFF.

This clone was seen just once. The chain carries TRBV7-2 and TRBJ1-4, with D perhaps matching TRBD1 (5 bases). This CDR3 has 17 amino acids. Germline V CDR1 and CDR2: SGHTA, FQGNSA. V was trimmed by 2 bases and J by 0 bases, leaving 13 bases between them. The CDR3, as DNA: TGTGCCAGCAGCTTAAGCAGGGCAGGAGCAACTAATGAAAAACTGTTTTTT. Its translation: CASSLSRAGATNEKLFF. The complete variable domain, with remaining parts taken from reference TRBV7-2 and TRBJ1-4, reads GAGVSQSPSNKVTEKGKDVELRCDPISGHTALYWYRQSLGQGLEFLIYFQGNSAPDKSGLPSDRFSAERTGGSVSTLTIQRTQQEDSAVYLCASSLSRAGATNEKLFFGSGTQLSVL.

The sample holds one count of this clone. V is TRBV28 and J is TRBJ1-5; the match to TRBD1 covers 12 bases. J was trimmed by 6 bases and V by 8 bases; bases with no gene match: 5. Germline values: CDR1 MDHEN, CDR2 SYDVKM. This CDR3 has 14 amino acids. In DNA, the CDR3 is TGTGCCAGCGGGACAGGGGGCGTAGGTCAGCCCCAGCATTTT. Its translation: CASGTGGVGQPQHF. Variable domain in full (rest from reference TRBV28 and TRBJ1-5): DVKVTQSSRYLVKRTGEKVFLECVQDMDHENMFWYRQDPGLGLRLIYFSYDVKMKEKGDIPEGYSVSREKKERFSLILESASTNQTSMYLCASGTGGVGQPQHFGDGTRLSIL.

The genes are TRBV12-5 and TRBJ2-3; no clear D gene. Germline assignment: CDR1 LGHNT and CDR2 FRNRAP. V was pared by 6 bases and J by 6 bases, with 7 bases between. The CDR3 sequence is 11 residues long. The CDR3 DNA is TGTGCTAGTGGAAGCTCCGATACGCAGTATTTT. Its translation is CASGSSDTQYF.

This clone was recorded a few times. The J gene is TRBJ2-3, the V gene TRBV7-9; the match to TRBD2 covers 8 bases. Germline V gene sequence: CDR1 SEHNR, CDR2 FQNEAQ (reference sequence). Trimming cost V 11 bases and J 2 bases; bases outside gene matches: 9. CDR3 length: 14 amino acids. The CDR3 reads CACSIGLATDTQYF. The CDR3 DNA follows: TGTGCCTGCTCGATCGGACTAGCCACAGATACGCAGTATTTT.

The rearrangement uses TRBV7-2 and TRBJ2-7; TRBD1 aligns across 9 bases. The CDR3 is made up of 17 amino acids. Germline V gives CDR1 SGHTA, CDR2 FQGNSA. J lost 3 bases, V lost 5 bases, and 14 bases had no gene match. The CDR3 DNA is TGTGCCAGCAGCCCCGGCGCGGGACAGGGATCCGGCTACGAGCAGTACTTC. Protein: CASSPGAGQGSGYEQYF. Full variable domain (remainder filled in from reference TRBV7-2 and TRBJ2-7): GAGVSQSPSNKVTEKGKDVELRCDPISGHTALYWYRQSLGQGLEFLIYFQGNSAPDKSGLPSDRFSAERTGGSVSTLTIQRTQQEDSAVYLCASSPGAGQGSGYEQYFGPGTRLTVT.

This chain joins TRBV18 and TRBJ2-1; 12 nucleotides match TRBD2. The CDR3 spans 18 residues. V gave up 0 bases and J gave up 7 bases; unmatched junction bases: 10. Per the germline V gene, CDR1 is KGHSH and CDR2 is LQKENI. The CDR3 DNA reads TGTGCCAGCTCACCACCGCTACTAGCGGGGGGACAAGTTAATGAGCAGTTCTTC. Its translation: CASSPPLLAGGQVNEQFF.

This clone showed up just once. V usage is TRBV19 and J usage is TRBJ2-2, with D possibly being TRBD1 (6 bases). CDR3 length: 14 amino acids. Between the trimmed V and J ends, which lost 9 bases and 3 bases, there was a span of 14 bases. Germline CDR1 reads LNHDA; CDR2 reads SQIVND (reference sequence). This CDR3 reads CASNRVRDTGELFF. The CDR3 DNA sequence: TGTGCCAGCAACAGGGTCCGGGACACCGGGGAGCTGTTTTTT.

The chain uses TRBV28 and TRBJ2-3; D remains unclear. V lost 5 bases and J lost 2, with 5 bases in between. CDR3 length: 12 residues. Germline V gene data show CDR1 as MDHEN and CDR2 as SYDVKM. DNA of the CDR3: TGTGCCAGCAGTCGACACACAGATACGCAGTATTTT. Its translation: CASSRHTDTQYF.

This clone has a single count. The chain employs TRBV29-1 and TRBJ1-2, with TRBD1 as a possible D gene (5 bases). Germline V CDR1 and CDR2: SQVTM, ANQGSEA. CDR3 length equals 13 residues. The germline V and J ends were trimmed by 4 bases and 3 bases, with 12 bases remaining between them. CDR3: CSVADNYYYGYTF. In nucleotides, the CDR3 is TGCAGCGTTGCGGACAATTATTACTATGGCTACACCTTC.

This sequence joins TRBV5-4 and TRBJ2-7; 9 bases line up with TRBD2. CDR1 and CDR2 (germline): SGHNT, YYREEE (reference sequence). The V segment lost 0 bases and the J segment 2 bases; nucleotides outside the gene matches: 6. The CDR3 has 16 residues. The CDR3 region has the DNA TGTGCCAGCAGCTTGGCCTCGGAGCGGGGGGCCTACGAGCAGTACTTC. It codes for CASSLASERGAYEQYF.

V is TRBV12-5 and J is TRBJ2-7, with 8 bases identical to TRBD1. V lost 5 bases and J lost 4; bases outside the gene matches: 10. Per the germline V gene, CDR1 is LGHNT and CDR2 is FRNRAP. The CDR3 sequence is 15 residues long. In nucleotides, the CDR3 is TGTGCTAGTGGTACCCACCGGGACAGGTTATACGAGCAGTACTTC. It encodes CASGTHRDRLYEQYF.

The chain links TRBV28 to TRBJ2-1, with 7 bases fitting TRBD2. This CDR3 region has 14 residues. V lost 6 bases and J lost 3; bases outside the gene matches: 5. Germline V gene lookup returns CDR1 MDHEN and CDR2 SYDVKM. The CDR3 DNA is TGTGCCAGCAGGAAGCGGGGCGGCTACAATGAGCAGTTCTTC. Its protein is CASRKRGGYNEQFF.

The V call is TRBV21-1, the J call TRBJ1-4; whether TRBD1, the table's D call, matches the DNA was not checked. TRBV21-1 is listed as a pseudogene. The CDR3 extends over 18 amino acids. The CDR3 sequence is CASSKAAQGAMRCEKLFF. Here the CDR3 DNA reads TGTGCCAGCAGCAAAGCGGCACAGGGGGCAATGAGGTGTGAAAAACTGTTTTTT.

The CDR3 loop is CASSSGGVVNTEAFF. DNA of the CDR3: TGTGCCAGCAGTTCTGGAGGGGTGGTGAACACTGAAGCTTTCTTT. The rearrangement joins TRBV27 to TRBJ1-1; D might be TRBD1 (5 bases). Trimming shortened V by 4 bases and J by 0 bases, and 12 bases separated the two germline ends. Germline assignment: CDR1 MNHEY and CDR2 SMNVEV (reference sequence). The CDR3 length is 15 residues.

CDR3 region: CASSPRGANTGELFF. CDR3 DNA sequence: TGTGCCAGCAGCCCCCGCGGGGCCAACACCGGGGAGCTGTTTTTT. This sequence joins TRBV7-9 and TRBJ2-2, with D possibly matching TRBD2 (6 bases). Deletions cut 5 bases from V and 2 bases from J, with 12 bases between. This CDR3 comprises 15 residues. Germline V gene data show CDR1 as SEHNR and CDR2 as FQNEAQ (reference sequence).

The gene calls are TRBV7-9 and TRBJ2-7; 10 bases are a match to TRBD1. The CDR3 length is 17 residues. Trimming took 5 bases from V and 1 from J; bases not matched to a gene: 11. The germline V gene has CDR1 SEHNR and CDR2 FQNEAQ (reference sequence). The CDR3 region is CASSKTGQGIFSYEQYF. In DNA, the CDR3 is TGTGCCAGCAGCAAAACGGGACAGGGGATTTTTTCCTACGAGCAGTACTTC.

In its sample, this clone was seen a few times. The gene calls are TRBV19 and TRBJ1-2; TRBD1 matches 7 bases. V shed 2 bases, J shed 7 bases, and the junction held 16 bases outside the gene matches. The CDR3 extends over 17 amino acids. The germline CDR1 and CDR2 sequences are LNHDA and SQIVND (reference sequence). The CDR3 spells CASSIIPQPGTVFGYTF. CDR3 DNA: TGTGCCAGTAGTATAATCCCACAGCCGGGGACAGTTTTTGGCTACACCTTC.

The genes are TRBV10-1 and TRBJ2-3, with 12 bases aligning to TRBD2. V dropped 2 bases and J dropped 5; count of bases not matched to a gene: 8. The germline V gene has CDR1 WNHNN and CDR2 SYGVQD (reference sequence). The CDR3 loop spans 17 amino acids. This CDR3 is CASSEALAGGPQDTQYF. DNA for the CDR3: TGCGCCAGCAGTGAGGCCCTAGCGGGGGGGCCCCAAGATACGCAGTATTTT.

The CDR3 loop reads CASSLGQGYNEQFF. DNA for the CDR3: TGTGCCAGCAGCTTAGGACAGGGCTACAATGAGCAGTTCTTC. The chain employs TRBV5-6 and TRBJ2-1; 8 bases fit TRBD1. V was pared by 2 bases and J by 3 bases, with 1 base of the junction left unmatched. Germline CDR1 reads SGHDT; CDR2 reads YYEEEE. The CDR3 length is 14 residues. Supplemented by reference TRBV5-6 and TRBJ2-1, the full variable domain reads DAGVTQSPTHLIKTRGQQVTLRCSPKSGHDTVSWYQQALGQGPQFIFQYYEEEERQRGNFPDRFSGHQFPNYSSELNVNALLLGDSALYLCASSLGQGYNEQFFGPGTRLTVL.

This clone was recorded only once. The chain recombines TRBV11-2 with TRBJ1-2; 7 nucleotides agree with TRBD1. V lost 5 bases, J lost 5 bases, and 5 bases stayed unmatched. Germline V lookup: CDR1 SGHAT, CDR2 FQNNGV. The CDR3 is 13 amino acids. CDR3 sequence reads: CASSMGQPYGYTF. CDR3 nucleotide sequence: TGTGCCAGCAGCATGGGACAGCCATATGGCTACACCTTC.

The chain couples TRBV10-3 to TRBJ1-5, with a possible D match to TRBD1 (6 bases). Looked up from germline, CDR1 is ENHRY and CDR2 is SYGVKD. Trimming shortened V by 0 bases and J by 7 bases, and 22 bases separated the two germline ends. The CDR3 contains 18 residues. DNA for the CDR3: TGTGCCATCAGTGAGTCGAGAGGGGAGCGGGGGGCCTGGCAGCCCCAGCATTTT. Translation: CAISESRGERGAWQPQHF.

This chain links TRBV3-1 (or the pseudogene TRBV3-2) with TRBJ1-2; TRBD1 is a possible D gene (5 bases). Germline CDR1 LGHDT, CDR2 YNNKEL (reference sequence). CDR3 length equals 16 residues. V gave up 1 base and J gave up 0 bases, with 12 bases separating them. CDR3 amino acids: CASSQVGAASNYGYTF. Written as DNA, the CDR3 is TGTGCCAGCAGCCAAGTAGGGGCAGCATCTAACTATGGCTACACCTTC.

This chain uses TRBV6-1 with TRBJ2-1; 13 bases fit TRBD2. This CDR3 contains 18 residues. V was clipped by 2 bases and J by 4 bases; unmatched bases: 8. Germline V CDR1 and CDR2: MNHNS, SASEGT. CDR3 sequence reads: CASSELGTSGVKYNEQFF. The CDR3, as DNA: TGTGCCAGCAGTGAACTTGGGACTAGCGGGGTGAAGTACAATGAGCAGTTCTTC.

CDR3 sequence reads: CASSIDGQGRNTEAFF. As DNA, the CDR3 is TGTGCCAGTAGTATAGATGGACAGGGACGGAACACTGAAGCTTTCTTT. This chain joins TRBV19 and TRBJ1-1; 8 nucleotides match TRBD1. J gave up 1 base and V 0 bases, and 4 bases lay outside the gene matches. This CDR3 is built from 16 residues. Germline V gene data show CDR1 as LNHDA and CDR2 as SQIVND (reference sequence). The complete variable domain, with remaining parts taken from reference TRBV19 and TRBJ1-1, reads DGGITQSPKYLFRKEGQNVTLSCEQNLNHDAMYWYRQDPGQGLRLIYYSQIVNDFQKGDIAEGYSVSREKKESFPLTVTSAQKNPTAFYLCASSIDGQGRNTEAFFGQGTRLTVV.